Listed here are 22 T cell receptor beta chains from one sample, sequenced in a study of cytomegalovirus exposure and HLA in healthy donors. With 60 Vbeta and 13 Jbeta primers, the PCR was carried out. TCRdb keeps only in-frame clones here, not all; method: immunoSEQ multiplex PCR. Of 70,000 to 80,000 clones detected, 78% appear once; the ten largest clones hold nearly 9%. The material sequenced was PBMCs. The origin of the receptors is a woman aged 40 to 50 in good health and CMV-seropositive.

The gene calls are TRBV21-1 and TRBJ1-6. TRBV21-1 is labeled a pseudogene. The CDR3 covers 13 residues. Written as DNA, the CDR3 is TGTGCCAGCAGTCACTACAAAAATCAACTCCTCCACTTT. Translating gives CASSHYKNQLLHF.

The rearrangement joins TRBV28 to TRBJ2-2; D perhaps matches TRBD2 (6 bases). Germline CDR1 MDHEN, CDR2 SYDVKM. V was pared by 10 bases and J by 5 bases, with 11 bases between. The CDR3 has 12 amino acids. The CDR3 region is CATDGGTGELFF. CDR3 coding DNA: TGTGCCACCGATGGGGGGACCGGGGAGCTGTTTTTT. The full variable domain, in which reference TRBV28 and TRBJ2-2 provide the parts outside the CDR3, is DVKVTQSSRYLVKRTGEKVFLECVQDMDHENMFWYRQDPGLGLRLIYFSYDVKMKEKGDIPEGYSVSREKKERFSLILESASTNQTSMYLCATDGGTGELFFGEGSRLTVL.

J is TRBJ2-5 and V is TRBV5-1, with TRBD2 matching 11 bases. Germline lookup yields CDR1 SGHRS and CDR2 YFSETQ. CDR3 size: 15 residues. Trimming took 4 bases from V and 5 from J; bases not matched to a gene: 7. The CDR3 here is CASSSVIAGGETQYF. The CDR3 nucleotides read TGCGCCAGCAGCAGCGTGATAGCGGGGGGGGAGACCCAGTACTTC.

The chain links TRBV7-8 to TRBJ1-2; TRBD1 matches 8 bases. The CDR3 has 17 amino acids. Germline V gives CDR1 SGHVS, CDR2 FQNEAQ. V was pared by 1 base and J by 5 bases, with 12 bases of the junction left unmatched. CDR3 coding DNA: TGTGCCAGCAGCTTAGTCCCTGACAGGGGTCATCAGTATGGCTACACCTTC. The encoded protein is CASSLVPDRGHQYGYTF.

The V gene is TRBV2, the J gene TRBJ2-3; TRBD2 matches 11 bases. The ends lost 2 bases at V and 1 base at J; junction bases unmatched: 8. The CDR3 extends over 18 amino acids. From germline, CDR1 is SNHLY and CDR2 FYNNEI. The CDR3 here is CASSETVSGGAGTDTQYF. DNA of the CDR3: TGTGCCAGCAGTGAAACCGTTAGCGGGGGGGCCGGCACAGATACGCAGTATTTT.

The chain links TRBV25-1 to TRBJ1-2; D might be TRBD1 (6 bases). The V and J ends lost 1 base and 4 bases respectively, with 16 bases between them. In germline, CDR1 is MGHDK, CDR2 SYGVNS. The CDR3 extends over 16 amino acids. For the CDR3, the DNA is TGTGCCAGCAGTGAATGGGTGGCAGGGGCGGGCTATGGCTACACCTTC. This translates into CASSEWVAGAGYGYTF.

In its sample, this clone was seen a few times. V is TRBV11-1 and J is TRBJ2-1; possible D gene TRBD2, 6 bases. CDR1 and CDR2 from the germline V gene are SGHAT and FQDESV (reference sequence). Deletions cut 3 bases from V and 2 bases from J, with 11 bases between. The CDR3 has 15 amino acids. In DNA, the CDR3 is TGTGCCAGCAGCTTGGCGGGGACTGCCTACAATGAGCAGTTCTTC. Its translation is CASSLAGTAYNEQFF.

This rearrangement joins TRBV6-5 to TRBJ1-1; D unclear. The germline V gene encodes CDR1 MNHEY and CDR2 SVGAGI. V lost 4 bases to trimming and J lost 1 base, with 7 bases between them. This CDR3 spans 13 amino acids. CDR3 nucleotide sequence: TGTGCCAGCAGTTGGACTTGGAACACTGAAGCTTTCTTT. Translation: CASSWTWNTEAFF.

The genes are TRBV28 and TRBJ1-5, with D possibly matching TRBD1 (6 bases). Germline V lookup: CDR1 MDHEN, CDR2 SYDVKM. This CDR3 is built from 16 residues. Deletions cut 11 bases from V and 0 bases from J, with 20 bases between. DNA of the CDR3: TGTGCCGGGCAGCGTCGGGACATTTATAGCAATCAGCCCCAGCATTTT. It is translated as CAGQRRDIYSNQPQHF.

The rearrangement links TRBV9 to TRBJ2-3, with D perhaps matching TRBD1 (5 bases). Per germline, CDR1 SGDLS and CDR2 YYNGEE. This CDR3 contains 13 residues. V was pared by 0 bases and J by 6 bases, with 8 bases between. The DNA of the CDR3 is TGTGCCAGCAGCGTAGTAGGGGTGGATACGCAGTATTTT. Its protein is CASSVVGVDTQYF.

The rearrangement uses TRBV5-1 and TRBJ1-5; 9 nucleotides agree with TRBD1. CDR3 length: 15 residues. Germline V CDR1 and CDR2: SGHRS, YFSETQ. V shed 5 bases and J 5 bases; nucleotides not matched to a gene: 8. The CDR3 sequence is CASRPGTGNYQPQHF. CDR3 sequence (DNA): TGCGCCAGCAGACCCGGGACAGGGAATTATCAGCCCCAGCATTTT.

This sequence joins TRBV19 and TRBJ2-5; tentatively, D is TRBD1 (6 bases). Germline lookup yields CDR1 LNHDA and CDR2 SQIVND (reference sequence). The CDR3 loop spans 13 amino acids. The germline V and J ends were trimmed by 6 bases and 2 bases, with 10 bases remaining between them. Here the CDR3 DNA reads TGTGCCAGTAGCGAGGGACAACAAGAGACCCAGTACTTC. Its translation is CASSEGQQETQYF.

The genes are TRBV19 and TRBJ2-7, with 9 nucleotides matching TRBD1. Germline CDR1 LNHDA, CDR2 SQIVND (reference sequence). Trimming removed 5 bases from V and 6 bases from J; junction bases left unmatched: 2. CDR3 size: 12 residues. The CDR3 spells CASSWTGAEQYF. DNA for the CDR3: TGTGCCAGTAGTTGGACAGGGGCCGAGCAGTACTTC.

The chain employs TRBV11-2 and TRBJ1-1; D unclear. V gave up 4 bases and J gave up 4 bases, with 7 bases separating them. The CDR3 loop spans 12 amino acids. The germline gives CDR1 SGHAT, CDR2 FQNNGV. CDR3 sequence (DNA): TGTGCCAGCAGCTATACTGCCACTGAAGCTTTCTTT. The encoded protein is CASSYTATEAFF.

This clone has more than one count but fewer than ten. The rearrangement links TRBV6-5 to TRBJ1-2; D uncertain. Germline V gene lookup returns CDR1 MNHEY and CDR2 SVGAGI. V was cut by 3 bases and J by 8 bases, with 16 bases left in between. This CDR3 is 14 amino acids long. The CDR3 nucleotides are TGTGCCAGCAGTTATTCGGCCCAGGCACAGGGCTACACCTTC. This gives the protein CASSYSAQAQGYTF.

The genes are TRBV2 and TRBJ1-5, with 9 bases identical to TRBD1. J gave up 5 bases and V 6 bases, and 8 bases lay outside the gene matches. The CDR3 covers 15 residues. In germline, CDR1 is SNHLY, CDR2 FYNNEI. CDR3 nucleotide sequence: TGTGCCAGCAGCCAATCGGGACAGGGCTATCAGCCCCAGCATTTT. Translation gives CASSQSGQGYQPQHF.

The chain uses TRBV2 and TRBJ2-1; 11 nucleotides match TRBD2. Germline values: CDR1 SNHLY, CDR2 FYNNEI. Unmatched junction bases numbered 7, after V lost 3 bases and J lost 15 bases. The CDR3 totals 13 residues. CDR3 coding DNA: TGTGCCAGCAGTGACCTACTAGCGGGGGTAGCGTTCTTC. Translated, it gives CASSDLLAGVAFF.

V usage is TRBV5-4 and J usage is TRBJ1-4, with D perhaps matching TRBD1 (5 bases). The CDR3 sequence is 12 residues long. V was shortened by 7 bases and J by 5 bases, with 9 bases between the two germline ends. Germline-derived CDR1 and CDR2 are SGHNT and YYREEE (reference sequence). The CDR3 DNA reads as TGTGCCAGCGCTACAGGAAATGAAAAACTGTTTTTT. It is translated as CASATGNEKLFF.

The rearrangement uses TRBV2 and TRBJ2-1, with D maybe TRBD1 (6 bases). This CDR3 contains 14 residues. The germline V gene encodes CDR1 SNHLY and CDR2 FYNNEI. Trimming left V 7 bases short and J 0 bases short, with 10 bases between. CDR3 protein: CASNGGLSYNEQFF. CDR3 nucleotides: TGTGCCAGCAATGGGGGCCTCTCCTACAATGAGCAGTTCTTC.

The chain combines TRBV7-9 with TRBJ2-6; 8 bases agree with TRBD1. Germline V lookup: CDR1 SEHNR, CDR2 FQNEAQ (reference sequence). The CDR3 has 17 residues. The V and J ends lost 5 bases and 3 bases, in that order; junction bases with no gene match: 9. The CDR3 DNA reads TGTGCCAGCAGCCCGGACAGGGTGGACGGTGGGGCCAACGTCCTGACTTTC. Translated, it gives CASSPDRVDGGANVLTF.

The chain recombines TRBV5-6 with TRBJ1-2; 9 bases fit TRBD1. This CDR3 is 17 amino acids long. Trimming cost V 3 bases and J 0 bases; bases outside gene matches: 9. CDR1 SGHDT and CDR2 YYEEEE come from the germline V gene. As DNA, the CDR3 is TGTGCCAGCAGCTCGAAGCCTGGGACAGGGACTAACTATGGCTACACCTTC. As protein: CASSSKPGTGTNYGYTF.

In this sample, this clone turned up a few times. This chain connects TRBV28 to TRBJ1-4, with TRBD1 identical over 7 bases. The CDR3 covers 15 residues. Germline CDR1 is MDHEN and CDR2 is SYDVKM. Trimming removed 6 bases from V and 7 bases from J; junction bases left unmatched: 11. DNA for the CDR3: TGTGCCAGCAGGGGAGGACAGGCAAGGGGTGAAAAACTGTTTTTT. This translates into CASRGGQARGEKLFF.